Listed here is a single T cell receptor beta chain. The table came from immunoSEQ multiplex PCR; TCRdb's copy has only in-frame clones and leaves some out. The sample includes hundreds of thousands of clones, around nine tenths seen only once; the top ten take about 9.5%. The data originate from a study of blood T cell repertoires in COVID-19. CDR3 length: 19 amino acids. The junction had 9 bases not matched to a gene; V was cut back by 0 bases and J by 0 bases. Germline CDR1 and CDR2: LNHDA and SQIVND (reference sequence). Allocation to cohorts depended on clinical history reported by the participants.

This sequence was found in a woman in her forties who had recovered from COVID-19. The rearrangement uses TRBV19 and TRBJ2-1, with 9 bases that match TRBD2. The specimen sequenced was PBMCs or T cells enriched from blood (not recorded which). Here the CDR3 DNA reads TGTGCCAGTAGTATAGAATCGGCTAGCGGGACCCCCTCCTACAATGAGCAGTTCTTC. Translated: CASSIESASGTPSYNEQFF. Combining the CDR3 with reference TRBV19 and TRBJ2-1 gives the whole variable domain DGGITQSPKYLFRKEGQNVTLSCEQNLNHDAMYWYRQDPGQGLRLIYYSQIVNDFQKGDIAEGYSVSREKKESFPLTVTSAQKNPTAFYLCASSIESASGTPSYNEQFFGPGTRLTVL.